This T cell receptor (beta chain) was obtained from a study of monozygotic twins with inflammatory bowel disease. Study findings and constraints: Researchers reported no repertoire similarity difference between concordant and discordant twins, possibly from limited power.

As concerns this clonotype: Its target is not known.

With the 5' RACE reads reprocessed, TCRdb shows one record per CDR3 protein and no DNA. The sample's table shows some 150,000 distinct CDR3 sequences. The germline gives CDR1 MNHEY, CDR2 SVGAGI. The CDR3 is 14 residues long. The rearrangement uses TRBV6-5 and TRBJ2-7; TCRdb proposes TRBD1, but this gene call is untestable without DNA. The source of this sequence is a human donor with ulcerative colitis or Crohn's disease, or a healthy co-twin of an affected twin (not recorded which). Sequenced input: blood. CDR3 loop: CASSYGTTFYEQYF.